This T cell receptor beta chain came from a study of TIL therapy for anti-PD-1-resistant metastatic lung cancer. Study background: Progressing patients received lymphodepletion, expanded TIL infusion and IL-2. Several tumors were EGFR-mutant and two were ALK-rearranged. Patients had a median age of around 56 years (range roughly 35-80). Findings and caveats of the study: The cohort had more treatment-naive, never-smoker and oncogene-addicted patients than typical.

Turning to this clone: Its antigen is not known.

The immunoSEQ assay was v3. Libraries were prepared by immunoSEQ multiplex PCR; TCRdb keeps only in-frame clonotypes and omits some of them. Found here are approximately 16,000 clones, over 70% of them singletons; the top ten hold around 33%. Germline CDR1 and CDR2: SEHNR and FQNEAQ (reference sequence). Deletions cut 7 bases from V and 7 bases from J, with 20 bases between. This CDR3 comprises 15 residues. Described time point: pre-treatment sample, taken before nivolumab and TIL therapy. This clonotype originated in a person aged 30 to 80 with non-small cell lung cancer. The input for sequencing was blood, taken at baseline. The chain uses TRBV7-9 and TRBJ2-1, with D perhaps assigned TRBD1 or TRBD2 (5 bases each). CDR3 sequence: CASNVAGTRVNEQFF. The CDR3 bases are TGTGCCAGCAACGTAGCAGGGACCCGAGTAAATGAGCAGTTCTTC.